Below are 24 T cell receptor beta chains sequenced from a single sample in a study of blood T cell repertoires in COVID-19. The protocol was immunoSEQ multiplex PCR, while the TCRdb copy is restricted to in-frame clones and leaves out a portion. The sample has about 120,000 clones, roughly 79% seen once. The sequencing sample was made of peripheral blood. Receptors were obtained from an older man with active or convalescent COVID-19.

This chain links TRBV5-5 with TRBJ1-2; 11 positions agree with TRBD1. CDR3 length equals 15 residues. V dropped 1 base and J dropped 6; count of bases not matched to a gene: 5. Germline V gives CDR1 SGHKS, CDR2 YYEKEE (reference sequence). The DNA for the CDR3 is TGTGCCAGCAGCTTGAGGACAGGGGGCGCGGATGGCTACACCTTC. Protein product: CASSLRTGGADGYTF.

This clone was recorded a few times. V gene TRBV12-3 or TRBV12-4 combines with J gene TRBJ1-5; the D is unclear. The CDR3 has 13 amino acids. V dropped 4 bases and J dropped 3 bases, with 7 bases sitting between them. In nucleotides, the CDR3 is TGTGCCAGCAGTTACGGGGACAATCAGCCCCAGCATTTT. The encoded protein is CASSYGDNQPQHF.

The chain couples TRBV21-1 to TRBJ1-5; the table names TRBD1, a call not compared with the DNA. TRBV21-1 is a known pseudogene. The CDR3 sequence is 15 residues long. The CDR3 sequence: CARSLPGYSNQPQHF. CDR3 nucleotide sequence: TGTGCCAGAAGCCTCCCAGGGTATAGCAATCAGCCCCAGCATTTT.

A single count supports this clone. The chain employs TRBV5-1 and TRBJ2-5; D may be TRBD1 (6 bases). Trimming left V 0 bases short and J 5 bases short, with 14 bases between. The CDR3 loop spans 15 amino acids. Germline loops: CDR1 SGHRS, CDR2 YFSETQ. For the CDR3, the DNA is TGCGCCAGCAGCTTGGCAGGGGATATCTTGGAGACCCAGTACTTC. Translation gives CASSLAGDILETQYF.

The chain carries TRBV6-1 and TRBJ1-2; TRBD1 agrees at 7 bases. The CDR3 is made up of 15 amino acids. V gave up 1 base and J gave up 3 bases; unmatched junction bases: 5. The germline gives CDR1 MNHNS, CDR2 SASEGT. The CDR3, as DNA: TGTGCCAGCAGTGAAGAGACAGGGTCCCACTATGGCTACACCTTC. Its translation: CASSEETGSHYGYTF.

This clone was seen a handful of times. This chain links TRBV4-2 with TRBJ1-1; 7 nucleotides align to TRBD1. CDR3 length: 14 amino acids. J gave up 1 base and V 1 base, and 0 bases lay outside the gene matches. Germline V lookup: CDR1 LGHNA, CDR2 YNFKEQ. CDR3 loop: CASSQGQGNTEAFF. The DNA for the CDR3 is TGTGCCAGCAGCCAAGGACAGGGGAACACTGAAGCTTTCTTT.

The chain recombines TRBV27 with TRBJ2-7, with no clear D. The CDR3 is 17 residues long. V gave up 2 bases and J gave up 1 base, with 18 bases separating them. Germline V gives CDR1 MNHEY, CDR2 SMNVEV (reference sequence). The CDR3, as DNA: TGTGCCAGCAGTTTAGAGAATGCGACACCTTCATCCTACGAGCAGTACTTC. Translating it yields CASSLENATPSSYEQYF.

The chain is built from TRBV2 and TRBJ1-6; 7 nucleotides agree with TRBD1. The CDR3 is 15 amino acids. CDR1 SNHLY and CDR2 FYNNEI come from the germline V gene. V was clipped by 7 bases and J by 7 bases; unmatched bases: 10. In DNA, the CDR3 is TGTGCCAGCAACGAGGGAGGCAGGGGGAATTCACCCCTCCACTTT. It translates to CASNEGGRGNSPLHF.

This rearrangement joins TRBV4-3 to TRBJ1-1; tentative D call: TRBD1 (6 bases). The CDR3 spans 13 residues. Trimming took off 6 bases at V and 0 bases at J, with 8 bases between the two ends. CDR1 and CDR2 (germline): LGHNA, YSLEER. CDR3: CASRQGVNTEAFF. CDR3 nucleotides: TGCGCCAGCAGACAGGGAGTGAACACTGAAGCTTTCTTT.

The rearrangement joins TRBV10-3 to TRBJ2-7; the match to TRBD1 covers 7 bases. Trimming removed 4 bases from V and 6 bases from J; junction bases left unmatched: 12. Germline loops: CDR1 ENHRY, CDR2 SYGVKD. The CDR3 is 15 residues long. Here the CDR3 reads CAISGREQGIGEQYF. The CDR3 DNA sequence: TGTGCCATCAGTGGACGGGAACAGGGGATTGGCGAGCAGTACTTC.

The gene calls are TRBV11-1 and TRBJ2-7, with 7 bases identical to TRBD1. V lost 5 bases to trimming and J lost 1 base; unmatched junction nucleotides: 5. CDR3 length equals 14 residues. Germline CDR1 reads SGHAT; CDR2 reads FQDESV (reference sequence). CDR3 DNA: TGTGCCAGCAGCGCGACAGGGAATTCCTACGAGCAGTACTTC. Its protein product is CASSATGNSYEQYF.

The chain recombines TRBV3-1 (or the pseudogene TRBV3-2) with TRBJ2-2, with D unresolved. V lost 4 bases and J 3 bases, leaving 9 bases between the germline ends. The CDR3 contains 14 residues. Germline V gene lookup returns CDR1 LGHDT and CDR2 YNNKEL (reference sequence). The CDR3 DNA reads as TGTGCCAGCAGCCGGGCCGCTGACACCGGGGAGCTGTTTTTT. It encodes CASSRAADTGELFF.

This clone is a singleton in its sample. The chain couples TRBV11-2 to TRBJ2-6; 7 bases line up with TRBD2. CDR1 is SGHAT and CDR2 is FQNNGV in the germline V gene. V shed 1 base, J shed 5 bases, and the junction held 5 bases outside the gene matches. The CDR3 consists of 16 residues. The CDR3 coding sequence is TGTGCCAGCAGCTTAGTGGGCGGGGGTAGGGCCAACGTCCTGACTTTC. This encodes CASSLVGGGRANVLTF.

The J gene is TRBJ2-5, the V gene TRBV7-3; 7 bases agree with TRBD1. CDR1 is SGHTA, CDR2 FQGTGA, per germline. The trim removed 1 base at V and 4 bases at J, leaving 9 bases unmatched. This CDR3 has 16 amino acids. CDR3 coding DNA: TGTGCCAGCAGCTTAATTCCCTCGACAGGGTCAGAGACCCAGTACTTC. It codes for CASSLIPSTGSETQYF.

A word on this clone: One junction end disagrees with the germline gene, perhaps due to a read error. The J gene is TRBJ2-7, the V gene TRBV15; TRBD1 agrees at 7 bases. The CDR3 is 13 amino acids. Germline CDR1 LNHNV, CDR2 YYDKDF (reference sequence). CDR3 protein: CATSGEQGYEQYF. CDR3 in DNA: TGTGCCACCAGCGGAGAACAGGGGTACGAGCAGTACTTC.

V usage is TRBV2 and J usage is TRBJ1-2, with a weak D call TRBD1 (6 bases). The germline gives CDR1 SNHLY, CDR2 FYNNEI. The CDR3 consists of 12 residues. Trimming stripped 6 bases from V and 6 bases from J, with 11 bases between. The DNA of the CDR3 is TGTGCCAGCAGGCGGACAGTTAATGGCTACACCTTC. Translation gives CASRRTVNGYTF.

The sample holds one count of this clone. The chain couples TRBV7-2 to TRBJ2-2, with a weak D call TRBD2 (5 bases). This CDR3 region has 15 residues. Germline V lookup: CDR1 SGHTA, CDR2 FQGNSA. The germline V and J ends were trimmed by 1 base and 5 bases, with 11 bases remaining between them. This CDR3 is CASSLVSGMTGELFF. The CDR3 region has the DNA TGTGCCAGCAGCTTAGTGTCGGGAATGACCGGGGAGCTGTTTTTT.

The gene calls are TRBV29-1 and TRBJ1-3, with 7 bases fitting TRBD1. This CDR3 is built from 12 residues. V lost 6 bases, J lost 6 bases, and 5 bases stayed unmatched. The V gene's germline CDR1 is SQVTM and CDR2 ANQGSEA. The CDR3 spells CSVDTGENTIYF. The CDR3 region has the DNA TGCAGCGTGGATACAGGGGAAAACACCATATATTTT.

Only one count was recorded for this clone. CDR3 coding DNA: TGTGCCAGCAGTTTGAGGGGGGGGGTTGAAGCTTTCTTT. As protein: CASSLRGGVEAFF. The gene calls are TRBV27 and TRBJ1-1, with D perhaps TRBD1 (6 bases). Per germline, CDR1 MNHEY and CDR2 SMNVEV (reference sequence). This CDR3 contains 13 residues. V lost 3 bases and J 7 bases, leaving 12 bases between the germline ends.

The J gene is TRBJ2-6, the V gene TRBV5-1; possible D gene TRBD1, 6 bases. CDR3 length: 17 residues. The V and J ends lost 5 bases and 0 bases respectively, with 15 bases between them. Germline CDR1 is SGHRS and CDR2 is YFSETQ. Here the CDR3 reads CASSTGQPSSGANVLTF. CDR3 DNA sequence: TGCGCCAGCAGTACAGGACAGCCGAGCTCTGGGGCCAACGTCCTGACTTTC. The whole variable domain, remainder taken from reference TRBV5-1 and TRBJ2-6, is KAGVTQTPRYLIKTRGQQVTLSCSPISGHRSVSWYQQTPGQGLQFLFEYFSETQRNKGNFPGRFSGRQFSNSRSEMNVSTLELGDSALYLCASSTGQPSSGANVLTFGAGSRLTVL.

The chain combines TRBV9 with TRBJ2-5; 9 bases line up with TRBD2. With V trimmed by 2 bases and J by 5 bases, 4 bases remained unmatched. There are 14 residues in the CDR3. CDR1 is SGDLS and CDR2 is YYNGEE in the germline V gene. This CDR3 is CASSVGAGGETQYF. The CDR3 DNA sequence: TGTGCCAGCAGCGTCGGGGCGGGGGGGGAGACCCAGTACTTC.

This clone was detected only a few times. The chain couples TRBV9 to TRBJ2-3; 12 nucleotides match TRBD2. Germline V gene lookup returns CDR1 SGDLS and CDR2 YYNGEE. The junction had 7 bases not matched to a gene; V was cut back by 4 bases and J by 1 base. The CDR3 runs 17 residues. In nucleotides, the CDR3 is TGTGCCAGCAGCCCTTCTAGCGGGAGGGCCGGCACAGATACGCAGTATTTT. Residues: CASSPSSGRAGTDTQYF.

This clone was counted only a few times. The rearrangement links TRBV27 to TRBJ1-2, with 7 bases lining up with TRBD1. Germline-derived CDR1 and CDR2 are MNHEY and SMNVEV (reference sequence). V gave up 6 bases and J gave up 8 bases; unmatched junction bases: 12. The CDR3 consists of 14 residues. In DNA form, the CDR3 reads TGTGCCAGCAGACCATCACAGGGGCTAGGGGGCTACACCTTC. This encodes CASRPSQGLGGYTF.

CDR3 protein: CASSLGLGQGYNEQFF. CDR3 nucleotides: TGTGCCAGCAGTTTAGGTCTGGGACAGGGGTACAATGAGCAGTTCTTC. The chain has TRBV27 and TRBJ2-1; TRBD1 agrees at 10 bases. The CDR3 runs 16 residues. J was trimmed by 4 bases and V by 2 bases; bases with no gene match: 5. Germline loops: CDR1 MNHEY, CDR2 SMNVEV (reference sequence).